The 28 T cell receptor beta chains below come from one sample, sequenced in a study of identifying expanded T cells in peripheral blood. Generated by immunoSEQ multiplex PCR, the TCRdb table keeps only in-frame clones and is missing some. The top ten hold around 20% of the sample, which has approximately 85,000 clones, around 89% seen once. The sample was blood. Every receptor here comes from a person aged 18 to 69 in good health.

This chain's CDR3 is CASSKRGSSDTGELFF. The CDR3 bases are TGTGCCAGCTCCAAGAGGGGGTCGTCGGACACCGGGGAGCTGTTTTTT. The chain employs TRBV18 and TRBJ2-2, with D possibly being TRBD1 (6 bases). The CDR3 has 16 residues. Trimming removed 6 bases at V and 3 bases at J, with 17 bases between. Germline-derived CDR1 and CDR2 are KGHSH and LQKENI.

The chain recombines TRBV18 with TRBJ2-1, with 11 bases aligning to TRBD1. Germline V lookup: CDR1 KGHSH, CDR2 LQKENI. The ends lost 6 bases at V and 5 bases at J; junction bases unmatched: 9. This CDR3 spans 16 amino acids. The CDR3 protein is CASSSPWDRGDNEQFF. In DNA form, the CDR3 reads TGTGCCAGCTCTTCACCATGGGACAGGGGGGACAATGAGCAGTTCTTC.

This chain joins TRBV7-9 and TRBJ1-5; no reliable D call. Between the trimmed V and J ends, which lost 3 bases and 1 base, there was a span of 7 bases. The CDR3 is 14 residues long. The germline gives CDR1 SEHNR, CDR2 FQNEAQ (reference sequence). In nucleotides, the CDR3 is TGTGCCAGCAGCTTGTCGAACAGCAATCAGCCCCAGCATTTT. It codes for CASSLSNSNQPQHF.

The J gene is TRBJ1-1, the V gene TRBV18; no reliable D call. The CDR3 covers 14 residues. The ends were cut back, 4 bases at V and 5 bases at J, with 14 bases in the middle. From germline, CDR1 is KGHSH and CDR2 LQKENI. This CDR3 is CASSLYEVQTEAFF. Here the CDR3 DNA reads TGTGCCAGCTCACTTTACGAGGTACAGACTGAAGCTTTCTTT.

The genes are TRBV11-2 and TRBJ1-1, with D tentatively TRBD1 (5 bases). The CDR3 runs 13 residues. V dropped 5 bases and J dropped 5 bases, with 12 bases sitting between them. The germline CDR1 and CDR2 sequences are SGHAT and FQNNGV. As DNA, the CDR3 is TGTGCCAGCAGCCCCGCTCGGGGGACTGAAGCTTTCTTT. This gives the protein CASSPARGTEAFF.

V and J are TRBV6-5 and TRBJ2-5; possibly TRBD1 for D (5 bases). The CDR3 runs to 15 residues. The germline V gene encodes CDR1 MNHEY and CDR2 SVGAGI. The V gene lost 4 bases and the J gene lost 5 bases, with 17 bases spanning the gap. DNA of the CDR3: TGTGCCAGCAGTTCCTCACGACAGCGCCGGGAGACCCAGTACTTC. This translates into CASSSSRQRRETQYF.

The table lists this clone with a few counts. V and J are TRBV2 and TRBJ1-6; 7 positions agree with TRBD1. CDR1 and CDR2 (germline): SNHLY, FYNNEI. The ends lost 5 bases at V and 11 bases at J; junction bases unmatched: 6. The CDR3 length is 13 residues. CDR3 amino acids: CASSPTGQAPLHF. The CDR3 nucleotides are TGTGCCAGCAGTCCGACAGGGCAGGCACCCCTCCACTTT. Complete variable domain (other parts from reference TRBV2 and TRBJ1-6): EPEVTQTPSHQVTQMGQEVILRCVPISNHLYFYWYRQILGQKVEFLVSFYNNEISEKSEIFDDQFSVERPDGSNFTLKIRSTKLEDSAMYFCASSPTGQAPLHFGNGTRLTVT.

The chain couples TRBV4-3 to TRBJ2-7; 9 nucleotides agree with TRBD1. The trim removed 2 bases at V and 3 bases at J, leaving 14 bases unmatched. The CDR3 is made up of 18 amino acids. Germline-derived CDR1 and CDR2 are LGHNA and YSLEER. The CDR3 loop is CASSQHTFPGQGLYEQYF. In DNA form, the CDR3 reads TGCGCCAGCAGCCAACATACTTTCCCGGGACAGGGTCTCTACGAGCAGTACTTC.

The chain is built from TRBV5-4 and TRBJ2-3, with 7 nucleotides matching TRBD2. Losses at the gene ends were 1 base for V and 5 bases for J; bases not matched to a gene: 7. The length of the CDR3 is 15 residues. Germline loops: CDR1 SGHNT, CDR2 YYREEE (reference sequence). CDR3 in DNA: TGTGCCAGCAGCTTGCCCTCCGGACTAGGAGATACGCAGTATTTT. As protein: CASSLPSGLGDTQYF.

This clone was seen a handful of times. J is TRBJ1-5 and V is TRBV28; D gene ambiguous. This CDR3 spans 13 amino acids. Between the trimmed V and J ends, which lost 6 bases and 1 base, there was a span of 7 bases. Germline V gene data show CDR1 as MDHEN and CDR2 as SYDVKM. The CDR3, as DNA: TGTGCCAGCAGGGAAGTCAGCAATCAGCCCCAGCATTTT. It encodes CASREVSNQPQHF. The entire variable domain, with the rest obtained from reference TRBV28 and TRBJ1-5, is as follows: DVKVTQSSRYLVKRTGEKVFLECVQDMDHENMFWYRQDPGLGLRLIYFSYDVKMKEKGDIPEGYSVSREKKERFSLILESASTNQTSMYLCASREVSNQPQHFGDGTRLSIL.

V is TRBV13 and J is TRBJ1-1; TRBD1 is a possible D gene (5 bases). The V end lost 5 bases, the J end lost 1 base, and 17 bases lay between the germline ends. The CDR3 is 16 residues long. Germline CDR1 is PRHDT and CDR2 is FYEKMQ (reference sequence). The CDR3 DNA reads TGTGCCAGCAGCCCTTGGGGCCTAAAGGGGAACACTGAAGCTTTCTTT. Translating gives CASSPWGLKGNTEAFF.

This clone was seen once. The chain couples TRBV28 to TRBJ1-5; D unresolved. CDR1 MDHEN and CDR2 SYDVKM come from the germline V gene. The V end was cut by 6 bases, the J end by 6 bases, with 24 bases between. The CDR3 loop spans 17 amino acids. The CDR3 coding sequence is TGTGCCAGCAGCCCGATCTACAGCTCCGCCCGGGCTCAGCCCCAGCATTTT. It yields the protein CASSPIYSSARAQPQHF.

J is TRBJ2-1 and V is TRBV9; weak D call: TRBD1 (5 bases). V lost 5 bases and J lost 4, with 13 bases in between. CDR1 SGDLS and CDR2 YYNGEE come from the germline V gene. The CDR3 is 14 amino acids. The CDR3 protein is CASSDHRRYNEQFF. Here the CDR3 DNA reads TGTGCCAGCAGTGACCACAGGAGATACAATGAGCAGTTCTTC.

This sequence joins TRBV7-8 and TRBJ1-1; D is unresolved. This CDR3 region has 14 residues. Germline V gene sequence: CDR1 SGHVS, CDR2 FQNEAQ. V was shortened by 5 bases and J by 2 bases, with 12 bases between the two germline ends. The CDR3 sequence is CASSQGPGNTEAFF. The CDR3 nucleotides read TGTGCCAGCAGCCAAGGGCCAGGAAACACTGAAGCTTTCTTT.

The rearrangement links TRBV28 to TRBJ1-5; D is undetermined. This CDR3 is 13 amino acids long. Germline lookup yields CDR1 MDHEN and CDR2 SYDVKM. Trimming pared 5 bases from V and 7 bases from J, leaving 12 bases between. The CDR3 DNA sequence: TGTGCCAGCAGTGCACACCCAGGCCAGCCCCAGCATTTT. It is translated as CASSAHPGQPQHF. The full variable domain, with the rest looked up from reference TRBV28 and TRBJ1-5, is DVKVTQSSRYLVKRTGEKVFLECVQDMDHENMFWYRQDPGLGLRLIYFSYDVKMKEKGDIPEGYSVSREKKERFSLILESASTNQTSMYLCASSAHPGQPQHFGDGTRLSIL.

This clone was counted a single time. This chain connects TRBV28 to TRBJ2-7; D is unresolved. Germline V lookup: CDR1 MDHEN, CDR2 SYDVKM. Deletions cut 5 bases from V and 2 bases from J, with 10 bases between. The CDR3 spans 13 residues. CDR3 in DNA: TGTGCCAGCAGTCTTGGCCCGGCCTACGAGCAGTACTTC. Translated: CASSLGPAYEQYF.

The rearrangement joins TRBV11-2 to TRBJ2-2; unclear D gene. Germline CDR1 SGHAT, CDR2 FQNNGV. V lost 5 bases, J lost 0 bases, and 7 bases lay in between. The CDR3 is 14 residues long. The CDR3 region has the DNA TGTGCCAGCAGCCTTAGAGCGAACACCGGGGAGCTGTTTTTT. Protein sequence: CASSLRANTGELFF. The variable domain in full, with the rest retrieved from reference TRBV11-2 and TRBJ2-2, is EAGVAQSPRYKIIEKRQSVAFWCNPISGHATLYWYQQILGQGPKLLIQFQNNGVVDDSQLPKDRFSAERLKGVDSTLKIQPAKLEDSAVYLCASSLRANTGELFFGEGSRLTVL.

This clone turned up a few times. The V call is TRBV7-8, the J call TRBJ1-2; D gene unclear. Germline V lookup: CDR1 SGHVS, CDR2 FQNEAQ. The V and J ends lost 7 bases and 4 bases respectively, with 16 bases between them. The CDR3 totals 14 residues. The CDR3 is CASTNGPASYGYTF. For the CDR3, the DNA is TGTGCCAGCACCAACGGACCCGCTAGCTATGGCTACACCTTC.

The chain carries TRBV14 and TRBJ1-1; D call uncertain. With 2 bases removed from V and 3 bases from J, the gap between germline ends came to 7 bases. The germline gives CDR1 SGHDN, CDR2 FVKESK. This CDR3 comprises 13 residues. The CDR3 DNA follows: TGTGCCAGCAGCCAATTTAGGGACACTGAAGCTTTCTTT. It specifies CASSQFRDTEAFF.

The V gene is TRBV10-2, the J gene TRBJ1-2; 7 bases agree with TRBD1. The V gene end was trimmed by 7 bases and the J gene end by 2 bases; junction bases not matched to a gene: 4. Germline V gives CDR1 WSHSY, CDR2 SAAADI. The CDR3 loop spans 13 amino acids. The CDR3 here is CASTETGNYGYTF. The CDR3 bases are TGCGCCAGCACCGAGACAGGGAACTATGGCTACACCTTC.

The chain's CDR3 is CASSETGELFF. The CDR3 DNA sequence: TGTGCCAGCTCAGAAACAGGGGAGCTGTTTTTT. The gene calls are TRBV18 and TRBJ2-2; no clear D. CDR1 is KGHSH, CDR2 LQKENI, per germline. This CDR3 is 11 amino acids long. V shed 5 bases and J shed 8 bases, with 6 bases lying between them.

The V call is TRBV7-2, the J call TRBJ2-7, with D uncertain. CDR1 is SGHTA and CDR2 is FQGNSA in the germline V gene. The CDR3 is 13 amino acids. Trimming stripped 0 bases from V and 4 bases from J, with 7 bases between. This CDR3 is CASSLALAYEQYF. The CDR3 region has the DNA TGTGCCAGCAGCTTAGCCCTGGCGTACGAGCAGTACTTC.

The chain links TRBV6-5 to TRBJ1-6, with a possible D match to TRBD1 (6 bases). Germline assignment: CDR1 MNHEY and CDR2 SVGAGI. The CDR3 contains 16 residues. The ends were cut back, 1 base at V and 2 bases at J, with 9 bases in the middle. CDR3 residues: CASSYYRAAYNSPLHF. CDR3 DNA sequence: TGTGCCAGCAGTTACTACAGGGCAGCCTATAATTCACCCCTCCACTTT.

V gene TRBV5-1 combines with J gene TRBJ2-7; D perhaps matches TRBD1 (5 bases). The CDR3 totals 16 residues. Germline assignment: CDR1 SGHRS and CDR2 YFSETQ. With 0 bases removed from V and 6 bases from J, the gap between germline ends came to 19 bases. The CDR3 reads CASSLGGGVRSGEQYF. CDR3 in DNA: TGCGCCAGCAGCTTGGGGGGCGGCGTACGGAGTGGCGAGCAGTACTTC. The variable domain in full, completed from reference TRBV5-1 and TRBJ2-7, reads KAGVTQTPRYLIKTRGQQVTLSCSPISGHRSVSWYQQTPGQGLQFLFEYFSETQRNKGNFPGRFSGRQFSNSRSEMNVSTLELGDSALYLCASSLGGGVRSGEQYFGPGTRLTVT.

The CDR3 DNA reads TGTGCCAGCAGGGCCGGGTCCTCCTACGAGCAGTACTTC. This sequence encodes CASRAGSSYEQYF. The rearrangement joins TRBV6-6 to TRBJ2-7, with unresolved D. V was shortened by 6 bases and J by 0 bases, with 9 bases between the two germline ends. Looked up from germline, CDR1 is MNHNY and CDR2 is SVGAGI (reference sequence). This CDR3 has 13 amino acids.

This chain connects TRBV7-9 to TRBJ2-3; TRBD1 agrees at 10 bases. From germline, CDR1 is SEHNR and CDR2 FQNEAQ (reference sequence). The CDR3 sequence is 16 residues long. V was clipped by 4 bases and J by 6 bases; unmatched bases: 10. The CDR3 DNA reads TGTGCCAGCAGCTCCGGGACAGGGGTAATATCGGATACGCAGTATTTT. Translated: CASSSGTGVISDTQYF.

The CDR3 protein is CASRDRVGFYEQYF. CDR3 sequence (DNA): TGTGCCAGCAGGGACAGGGTAGGATTCTACGAGCAGTACTTC. This chain connects TRBV27 to TRBJ2-7; TRBD1 matches 8 bases. CDR1 and CDR2 from the germline V gene are MNHEY and SMNVEV (reference sequence). The CDR3 consists of 14 residues. V lost 6 bases, J lost 3 bases, and 7 bases stayed unmatched.

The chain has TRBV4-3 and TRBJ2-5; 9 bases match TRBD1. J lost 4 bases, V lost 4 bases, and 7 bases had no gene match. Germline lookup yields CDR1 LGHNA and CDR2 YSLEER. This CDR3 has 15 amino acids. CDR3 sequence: CASSRVTGGRETQYF. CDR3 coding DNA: TGCGCCAGCAGCCGAGTAACAGGGGGCCGAGAGACCCAGTACTTC.